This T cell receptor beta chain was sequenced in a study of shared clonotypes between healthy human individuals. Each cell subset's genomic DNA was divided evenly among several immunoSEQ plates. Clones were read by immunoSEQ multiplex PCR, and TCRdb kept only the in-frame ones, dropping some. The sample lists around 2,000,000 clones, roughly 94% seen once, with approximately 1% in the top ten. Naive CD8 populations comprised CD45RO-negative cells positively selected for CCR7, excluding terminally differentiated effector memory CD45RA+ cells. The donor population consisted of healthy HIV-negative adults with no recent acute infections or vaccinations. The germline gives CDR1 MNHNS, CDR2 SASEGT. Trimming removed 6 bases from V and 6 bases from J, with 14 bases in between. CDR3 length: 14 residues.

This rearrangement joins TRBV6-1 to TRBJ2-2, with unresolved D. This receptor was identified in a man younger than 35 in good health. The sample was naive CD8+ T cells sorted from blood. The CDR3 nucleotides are TGTGCCAGCAGACCCGACCCTGTTGCCGGGGAGCTGTTTTTT. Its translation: CASRPDPVAGELFF.